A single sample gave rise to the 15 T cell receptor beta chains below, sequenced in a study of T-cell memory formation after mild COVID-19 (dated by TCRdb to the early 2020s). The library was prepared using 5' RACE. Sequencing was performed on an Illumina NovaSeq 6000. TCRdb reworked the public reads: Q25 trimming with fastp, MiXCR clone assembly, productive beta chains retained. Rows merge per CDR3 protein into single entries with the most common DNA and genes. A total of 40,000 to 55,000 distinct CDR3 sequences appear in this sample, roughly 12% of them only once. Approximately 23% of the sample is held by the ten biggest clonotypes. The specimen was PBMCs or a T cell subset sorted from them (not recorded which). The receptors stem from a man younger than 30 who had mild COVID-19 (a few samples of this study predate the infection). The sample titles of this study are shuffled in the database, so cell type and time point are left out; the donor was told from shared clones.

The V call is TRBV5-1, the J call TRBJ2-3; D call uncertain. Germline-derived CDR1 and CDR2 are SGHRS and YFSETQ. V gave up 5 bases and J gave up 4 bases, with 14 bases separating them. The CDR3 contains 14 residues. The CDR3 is CASRSRSPPDTQYF. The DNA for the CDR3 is TGCGCCAGCAGGAGTCGTAGCCCCCCAGATACGCAGTATTTT.

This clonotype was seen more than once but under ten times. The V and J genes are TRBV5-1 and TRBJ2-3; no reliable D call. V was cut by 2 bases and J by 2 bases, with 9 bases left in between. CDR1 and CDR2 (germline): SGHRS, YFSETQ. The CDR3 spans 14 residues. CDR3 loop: CASSFSVDTDTQYF. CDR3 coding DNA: TGCGCCAGCAGCTTCTCGGTGGACACAGATACGCAGTATTTT.

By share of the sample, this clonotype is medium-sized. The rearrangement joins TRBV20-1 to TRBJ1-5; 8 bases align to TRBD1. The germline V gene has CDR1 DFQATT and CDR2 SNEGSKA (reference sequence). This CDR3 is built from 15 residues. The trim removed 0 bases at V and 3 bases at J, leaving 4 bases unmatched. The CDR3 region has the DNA TGCAGTGCTAGAGAAAGGGACAGGTTCAATCAGCCCCAGCATTTT. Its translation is CSARERDRFNQPQHF.

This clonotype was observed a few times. The CDR3 protein is CAISEDRGIETQYF. CDR3 in DNA: TGTGCCATCAGTGAGGACAGGGGTATAGAGACCCAGTACTTC. The chain is built from TRBV10-3 and TRBJ2-5, with 8 bases fitting TRBD1. The germline gives CDR1 ENHRY, CDR2 SYGVKD. This CDR3 region has 14 residues. The V and J ends lost 2 bases and 4 bases, in that order; junction bases with no gene match: 3.

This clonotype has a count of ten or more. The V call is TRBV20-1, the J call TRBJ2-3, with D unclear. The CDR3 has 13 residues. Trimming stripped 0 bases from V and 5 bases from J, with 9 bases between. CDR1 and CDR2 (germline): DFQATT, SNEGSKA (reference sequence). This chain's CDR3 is CSARDYERDTQYF. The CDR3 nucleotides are TGCAGTGCTAGAGATTACGAACGAGATACGCAGTATTTT.

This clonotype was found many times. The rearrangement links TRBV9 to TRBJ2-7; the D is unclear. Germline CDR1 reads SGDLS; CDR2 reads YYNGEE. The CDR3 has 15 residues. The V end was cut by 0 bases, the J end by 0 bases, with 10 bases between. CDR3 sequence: CASSVDSQYSYEQYF. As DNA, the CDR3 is TGTGCCAGCAGCGTAGATTCCCAATACTCCTACGAGCAGTACTTC.

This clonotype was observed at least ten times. CDR3 sequence reads: CASSILGRTGDRETQYF. CDR3 sequence (DNA): TGCGCCAGCAGCATCCTTGGGCGGACAGGAGACCGGGAGACCCAGTACTTC. The rearrangement uses TRBV5-1 and TRBJ2-5; 7 bases match TRBD1. The J segment lost 5 bases and the V segment lost 4 bases, leaving 17 bases of the junction unmatched. From germline, CDR1 is SGHRS and CDR2 YFSETQ. This CDR3 has 17 residues.

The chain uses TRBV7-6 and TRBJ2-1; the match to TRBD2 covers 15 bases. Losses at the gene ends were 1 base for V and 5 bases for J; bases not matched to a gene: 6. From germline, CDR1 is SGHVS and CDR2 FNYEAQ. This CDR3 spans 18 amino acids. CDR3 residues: CASSLGWTSGGAHNEQFF. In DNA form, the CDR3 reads TGTGCCAGCAGCTTAGGTTGGACTAGCGGGGGGGCCCACAATGAGCAGTTCTTC.

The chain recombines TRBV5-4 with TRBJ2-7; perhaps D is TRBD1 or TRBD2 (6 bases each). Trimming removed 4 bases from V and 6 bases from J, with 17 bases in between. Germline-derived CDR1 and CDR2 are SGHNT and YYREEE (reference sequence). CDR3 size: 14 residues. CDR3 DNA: TGTGCCAGCAGCCCCCAAGGGGGGCTAAGCGAGCAGTACGTC. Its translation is CASSPQGGLSEQYV.

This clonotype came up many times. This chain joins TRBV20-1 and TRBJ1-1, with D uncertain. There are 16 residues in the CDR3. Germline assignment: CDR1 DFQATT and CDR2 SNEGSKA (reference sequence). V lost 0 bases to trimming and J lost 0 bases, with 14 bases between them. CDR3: CSAREGYFIMNTEAFF. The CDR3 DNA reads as TGCAGTGCTAGAGAGGGGTACTTTATAATGAACACTGAAGCTTTCTTT.

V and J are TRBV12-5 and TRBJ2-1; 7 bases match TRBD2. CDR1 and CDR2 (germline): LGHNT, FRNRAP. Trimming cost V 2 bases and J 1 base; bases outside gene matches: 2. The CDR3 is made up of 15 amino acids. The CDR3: CASGLSRGSYNEQFF. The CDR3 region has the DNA TGTGCTAGTGGTTTGTCGCGGGGGTCCTACAATGAGCAGTTCTTC.

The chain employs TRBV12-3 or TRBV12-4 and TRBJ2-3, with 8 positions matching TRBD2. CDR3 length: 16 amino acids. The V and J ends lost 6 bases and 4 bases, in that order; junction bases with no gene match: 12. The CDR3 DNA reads TGTGCCAGCAGCCCTTGGGGTAGCGGGGCCTCAGATACGCAGTATTTT. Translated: CASSPWGSGASDTQYF.

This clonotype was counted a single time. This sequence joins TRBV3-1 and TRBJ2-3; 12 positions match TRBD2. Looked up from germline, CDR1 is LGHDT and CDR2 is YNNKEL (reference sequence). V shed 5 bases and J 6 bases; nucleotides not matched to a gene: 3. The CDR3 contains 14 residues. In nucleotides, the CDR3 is TGTGCCAGCAGCAGCCTAGCGGGGGGGGATACGCAGTATTTT. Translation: CASSSLAGGDTQYF.

The CDR3 loop reads CASSQDASGAYEQYF. Written as DNA, the CDR3 is TGCGCCAGCAGCCAAGATGCTAGCGGGGCCTACGAGCAGTACTTC. The chain carries TRBV4-3 and TRBJ2-7; 9 positions match TRBD2. The CDR3 extends over 15 amino acids. From germline, CDR1 is LGHNA and CDR2 YSLEER. V was pared by 0 bases and J by 2 bases, with 2 bases of the junction left unmatched.

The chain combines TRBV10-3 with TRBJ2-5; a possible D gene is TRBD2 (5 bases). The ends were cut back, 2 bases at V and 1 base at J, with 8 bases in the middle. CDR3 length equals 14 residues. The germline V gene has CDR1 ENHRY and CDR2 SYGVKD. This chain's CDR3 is CAISEASRQETQYF. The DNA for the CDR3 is TGTGCCATCAGTGAGGCTAGCCGCCAAGAGACCCAGTACTTC.